The rows below give T cell receptor beta chains drawn from one sample of a study of human T cells and chemical hapten exposure. MiXCR was run by TCRdb on the RACE reads, yielding one entry per CDR3 protein. The profile shows about 120,000 distinct CDR3 sequences, roughly 12% of them singletons. The specimen comprised whole blood, sampled in connection with sensitization to the hapten diphenylcyclopropenone (DPC). These receptors came from a woman under 30 with alopecia areata. Some clones in this sample may be carry-over from other donors' samples. The CDR3 runs from the conserved cysteine through the conserved F or W. A D gene is named only where the DNA matches it firmly. Part of the rows lack a size; the others show once, few, many or a class for expanded clones.

V,J,D,size,CDR3,DNA
TRBV6-6,TRBJ1-1,NA,few,CVSTIQKNTEAFF,TGTGTCAGCACCATACAGAAGAACACTGAAGCTTTCTTT
TRBV12-3/TRBV12-4,TRBJ2-2,TRBD1,NA,CASSSIGTGGRELFF,TGTGCCAGCAGTTCTATCGGGACAGGGGGCCGGGAGCTGTTTTTT
TRBV4-3,TRBJ2-1,TRBD1,few,CASSQDLVGTGSYNEQFF,TGCGCCAGCAGCCAAGATTTGGTCGGGACAGGGTCCTACAATGAGCAGTTCTTC
TRBV4-3,TRBJ2-3,TRBD2,NA,CASSQDGGSLAGRTDTQYF,TGCGCCAGCAGCCAAGATGGCGGCTCGTTAGCGGGGAGGACAGATACGCAGTATTTT
TRBV5-1,TRBJ2-7,TRBD2,many,CASSFSREGTYEQYF,TGCGCCAGCAGCTTTTCGCGGGAGGGGACCTACGAGCAGTACTTC
TRBV6-5,TRBJ1-3,TRBD1,NA,CASSRGQASSGNTIYF,TGTGCCAGCAGTAGGGGACAGGCGAGCTCTGGAAACACCATATATTTT
TRBV5-4,TRBJ2-3,TRBD2,NA,CASSLTGLAGVADTQYF,TGTGCCAGCAGCCTGACGGGACTAGCGGGGGTTGCAGATACGCAGTATTTT
TRBV20-1,TRBJ1-2,NA,NA,CSARIRQVAGGYTF,TGCAGTGCTCGTATTAGACAGGTCGCCGGGGGCTACACCTTC
TRBV20-1,TRBJ2-3,TRBD2,NA,CSARNPGGADTQYF,TGCAGTGCTAGAAACCCCGGGGGGGCGGATACGCAGTATTTT
TRBV6-6,TRBJ1-1,NA,few,CASSYAQGGLNTEAFF,TGTGCCAGCAGTTACGCCCAAGGGGGGCTGAACACTGAAGCTTTCTTT
TRBV15,TRBJ2-3,NA,few,CATSRDRSGYDTQYF,TGTGCCACCAGCAGAGATCGGTCAGGCTACGATACGCAGTATTTT
TRBV6-2/TRBV6-3,TRBJ1-1,TRBD1,few,CASSHGQGASGTEAFF,TGTGCCAGCAGCCACGGGCAGGGGGCATCAGGAACTGAAGCTTTCTTT
TRBV20-1,TRBJ2-3,TRBD2,NA,CSARDPLAGGVADTQYF,TGCAGTGCTAGAGATCCCCTAGCGGGGGGGGTCGCAGATACGCAGTATTTT
TRBV6-7,TRBJ1-5,NA,NA,CASSYGVNQPQHF,TGTGCCAGCAGTTACGGGGTTAATCAGCCCCAGCATTTT
TRBV19,TRBJ2-5,TRBD1,many,CASSKSGTGSSYQETQYF,TGTGCCAGTAGTAAGTCCGGGACAGGTTCCTCGTACCAAGAGACCCAGTACTTC
TRBV30,TRBJ2-1,NA,few,CAWSDPRSEQFF,TGTGCCTGGAGTGATCCGAGGAGTGAGCAGTTCTTC
TRBV15,TRBJ1-1,NA,few,CATSRGLRDTEAFF,TGTGCCACCAGCAGAGGACTTCGGGACACTGAAGCTTTCTTT
TRBV5-4,TRBJ1-3,TRBD1,few,CASSYGQGNKRNTIYF,TGTGCCAGCAGCTACGGACAGGGGAATAAAAGAAACACCATATATTTT
TRBV20-1,TRBJ2-1,NA,few,CSAKAGRASYNEQFF,TGCAGTGCTAAAGCCGGGCGGGCCTCCTACAATGAGCAGTTCTTC
TRBV20-1,TRBJ1-1,TRBD1,many,CSASRDRNTEAFF,TGCAGTGCTAGTAGGGACAGGAACACTGAAGCTTTCTTT
TRBV4-1,TRBJ1-1,TRBD1,NA,CASSQADRDTEAFF,TGCGCCAGCAGCCAAGCCGACAGGGACACTGAAGCTTTCTTT
TRBV6-1,TRBJ1-1,NA,few,CASSEGGGDAFF,TGTGCCAGCAGTGAAGGAGGGGGGGACGCTTTCTTT
TRBV6-2/TRBV6-3,TRBJ2-1,NA,many,CASSYVTTNEQFF,TGTGCCAGCAGTTACGTTACTACCAATGAGCAGTTCTTC
TRBV6-2/TRBV6-3,TRBJ2-1,TRBD2,few,CASSSASGAYNEQFF,TGTGCCAGCAGTTCTGCTAGCGGGGCTTACAATGAGCAGTTCTTC
TRBV19,TRBJ2-1,NA,NA,CASSIVGENEQFF,TGTGCCAGTAGTATAGTGGGGGAGAATGAGCAGTTCTTC
TRBV20-1,TRBJ1-5,NA,few,CSARKGTNQPQHF,TGCAGTGCCCGTAAGGGGACTAATCAGCCCCAGCATTTT
TRBV5-1,TRBJ2-7,TRBD1,NA,CASSSPTGAISGQYF,TGCGCCAGCAGCTCCCCGACAGGGGCAATAAGTGGGCAGTACTTC
TRBV10-3,TRBJ1-5,NA,NA,CAISDNSREGNQPQHF,TGTGCCATCAGTGACAATTCCAGGGAGGGCAATCAGCCCCAGCATTTT
TRBV2,TRBJ2-5,TRBD2,NA,CASSHGLAGKETQYF,TGTGCCAGCAGCCATGGACTAGCGGGAAAAGAGACCCAGTACTTC
TRBV18,TRBJ1-1,TRBD1,NA,CASSPQGADTVAFF,TGTGCCAGCTCACCACAGGGGGCCGACACTGTAGCTTTCTTT
TRBV6-2/TRBV6-3,TRBJ2-1,NA,NA,CASSQQGGNEQFF,TGTGCCAGCAGCCAACAAGGCGGCAATGAGCAGTTCTTC
TRBV18,TRBJ1-5,NA,few,CASSPVTASNQPQHF,TGTGCCAGCTCACCAGTCACAGCCAGCAATCAGCCCCAGCATTTT
TRBV7-3,TRBJ1-1,NA,few,CASSETGLGMNTEAFF,TGTGCCAGCAGCGAAACAGGGCTAGGAATGAACACTGAAGCTTTCTTT
TRBV7-2,TRBJ2-7,NA,NA,CASSLDPSVYEQYF,TGTGCCAGCAGCTTAGATCCGTCGGTGTACGAGCAGTACTTC
TRBV19,TRBJ1-5,NA,many,CATRPPTPRNQPQHF,TGTGCCACGAGGCCCCCGACACCTCGCAATCAGCCCCAGCATTTT
TRBV7-9,TRBJ1-6,TRBD1,many,CASSPDRASTRNSPLHF,TGTGCCAGCAGCCCGGACAGGGCTTCAACTAGGAATTCACCCCTCCACTTT
TRBV6-5,TRBJ1-6,NA,many,CASTRQFTNSPLHF,TGTGCCAGCACCAGACAGTTCACCAATTCACCCCTCCACTTT
TRBV6-5,TRBJ2-1,NA,few,CASSYDGSRGNEQFF,TGTGCCAGCAGTTACGATGGTAGTCGGGGCAATGAGCAGTTCTTC
TRBV4-2,TRBJ1-5,TRBD1,many,CASSQADRAGQPQHF,TGTGCCAGCAGCCAAGCGGACAGGGCAGGTCAGCCCCAGCATTTT
TRBV25-1,TRBJ2-7,NA,once,CASSTTTGEQYF,TGTGCCAGCAGTACAACTACGGGGGAGCAGTACTTC
TRBV7-9,TRBJ2-3,TRBD1,NA,CASSTGTVADTQYF,TGTGCCAGCAGCACCGGGACAGTAGCAGATACGCAGTATTTT
TRBV4-3,TRBJ2-7,TRBD1,NA,CASSQEARGSYEQYF,TGCGCCAGCAGCCAAGAGGCCAGGGGGTCCTACGAGCAGTACTTC
TRBV5-4,TRBJ2-3,NA,NA,CASSFYGTSTDTQYF,TGTGCCAGCAGCTTCTACGGAACTAGCACAGATACGCAGTATTTT
TRBV28,TRBJ2-7,TRBD1,NA,CASSSWGQEFPYEQYF,TGTGCCAGCAGTTCCTGGGGACAGGAGTTTCCCTACGAGCAGTACTTC
TRBV7-9,TRBJ1-5,NA,many,CASSFRGPNQPQHF,TGTGCCAGCAGCTTCCGGGGCCCCAATCAGCCCCAGCATTTT
TRBV11-2,TRBJ2-7,NA,few,CASSLGETYEQYF,TGTGCCAGCAGCTTAGGCGAAACCTACGAGCAGTACTTC
TRBV18,TRBJ2-4,TRBD1,NA,CASSPDRGSGNIQYF,TGTGCCAGCTCACCGGACAGGGGATCCGGAAACATTCAGTACTTC
TRBV28,TRBJ2-7,NA,NA,CASSLWGSYEQYF,TGTGCCAGCAGTTTATGGGGCAGCTACGAGCAGTACTTC
TRBV24-1,TRBJ1-2,NA,many,CATSDGVRGYTF,TGTGCCACCAGTGACGGAGTTCGCGGCTACACCTTC
TRBV6-2/TRBV6-3,TRBJ1-1,NA,few,CASRKDSWNTEAFF,TGTGCCAGCAGAAAGGACAGTTGGAACACTGAAGCTTTCTTT
TRBV11-2,TRBJ2-5,TRBD1,few,CASSIGTVQETQYF,TGTGCCAGCAGCATCGGGACAGTCCAAGAGACCCAGTACTTC
TRBV7-2,TRBJ2-2,NA,NA,CASSLDPYGSPGELFF,TGTGCCAGCAGCTTAGATCCTTACGGCTCGCCCGGGGAGCTGTTTTTT
TRBV20-1,TRBJ2-7,NA,many,CSARRTRRDEQYF,TGCAGTGCACGACGGACGAGACGGGACGAGCAGTACTTC